Listed here are 22 T cell receptor beta chains from one sample, sequenced in a study of T-cell memory formation after mild COVID-19. TCRdb recomputed calls from the 5' RACE reads with MiXCR, one row per CDR3 protein. Among about 240,000 distinct CDR3 sequences listed, roughly a tenth were seen once. Material for sequencing was PBMCs or a T cell subset sorted from them (not recorded which). The receptors stem from a man aged 18 to 29 who had mild COVID-19 (a few samples of this study predate the infection). Cell type and time point are not known.

Only one count was recorded for this clonotype. The chain couples TRBV15 to TRBJ1-4; D ambiguous. Trimming pared 2 bases from V and 8 bases from J, leaving 6 bases between. There are 12 residues in the CDR3. Germline V gene data show CDR1 as LNHNV and CDR2 as YYDKDF (reference sequence). CDR3 in DNA: TGTGCCACCAGCAGATTCGAGGAAAAACTGTTTTTT. Protein product: CATSRFEEKLFF.

In nucleotides, the CDR3 is TGCAGCGTTGGGGACTACTACGAGCAGTACTTC. This gives the protein CSVGDYYEQYF. The rearrangement uses TRBV29-1 and TRBJ2-7, with TRBD2 matching over 7 bases. The CDR3 has 11 residues. Germline V gene sequence: CDR1 SQVTM, CDR2 ANQGSEA. With V trimmed by 4 bases and J by 3 bases, 0 bases remained unmatched.

This clonotype was detected many times. This chain connects TRBV4-1 to TRBJ2-5; either TRBD1 or TRBD2 may supply D (5 bases each). CDR1 and CDR2 (germline): MGHRA, YSYEKL. CDR3 length equals 15 residues. Between the trimmed V and J ends, which lost 0 bases and 0 bases, there was a span of 8 bases. CDR3 residues: CASSQDVGHQETQYF. CDR3 in DNA: TGCGCCAGCAGCCAAGATGTGGGACACCAAGAGACCCAGTACTTC.

The chain is built from TRBV7-9 and TRBJ2-3; 10 bases match TRBD1. V lost 8 bases and J lost 4; bases outside the gene matches: 9. Germline V gene lookup returns CDR1 SEHNR and CDR2 FQNEAQ (reference sequence). The CDR3 is made up of 15 amino acids. The CDR3 sequence: CASGAWDRGADTQYF. The CDR3, as DNA: TGTGCCAGCGGGGCATGGGACAGGGGCGCAGATACGCAGTATTTT.

This clonotype was detected a few times. The CDR3 spells CASSLAGDYETQYF. DNA of the CDR3: TGCGCCAGCAGCTTGGCCGGGGACTACGAGACCCAGTACTTC. J is TRBJ2-5 and V is TRBV5-1; 7 nucleotides match TRBD2. The length of the CDR3 is 14 residues. CDR1 and CDR2 from the germline V gene are SGHRS and YFSETQ. The V and J ends lost 0 bases and 5 bases, in that order; junction bases with no gene match: 4.

V gene TRBV4-1 combines with J gene TRBJ2-2; no reliable D call. The germline gives CDR1 MGHRA, CDR2 YSYEKL. This CDR3 contains 16 residues. V gave up 0 bases and J gave up 15 bases, with 23 bases separating them. CDR3 residues: CASSQDYGGVGRRVFF. In nucleotides, the CDR3 is TGCGCCAGCAGCCAAGATTATGGTGGGGTCGGCAGGAGAGTGTTTTTT.

The genes are TRBV5-1 and TRBJ2-1, with D possibly TRBD1 on 6 matching bases. Per germline, CDR1 SGHRS and CDR2 YFSETQ. The V gene lost 6 bases and the J gene lost 4 bases, with 17 bases spanning the gap. CDR3 length equals 15 residues. In DNA form, the CDR3 reads TGCGCCAGCACCGAAGACAGGCCTGATTACAATGAGCAGTTCTTC. Translation: CASTEDRPDYNEQFF.

This clonotype was recorded a few times. V and J are TRBV10-2 and TRBJ2-2; 9 bases align to TRBD1. The CDR3 spans 15 residues. The V segment lost 4 bases and the J segment 3 bases; nucleotides outside the gene matches: 3. Germline V gene data show CDR1 as WSHSY and CDR2 as SAAADI. The CDR3 DNA sequence: TGCGCCAGCAGTGTGACAGGGGGTTACACCGGGGAGCTGTTTTTT. Translating gives CASSVTGGYTGELFF.

This clonotype occurred a few times. V is TRBV11-1 and J is TRBJ2-1; no clear D. V dropped 2 bases and J dropped 12 bases, with 14 bases sitting between them. Germline loops: CDR1 SGHAT, CDR2 FQDESV (reference sequence). This CDR3 is built from 13 residues. The CDR3 loop is CASSLLRDAGQFF. The CDR3 DNA sequence: TGTGCCAGCAGCTTACTTCGAGACGCCGGGCAGTTCTTC.

CDR3 region: CASSDGGRGTGELFF. Written as DNA, the CDR3 is TGTGCCAGCAGCGATGGGGGGCGTGGCACCGGGGAGCTGTTTTTT. The chain has TRBV7-2 and TRBJ2-2, with D perhaps TRBD1 or TRBD2 (6 bases each). V shed 5 bases and J shed 4 bases, with 14 bases lying between them. This CDR3 has 15 residues. Germline loops: CDR1 SGHTA, CDR2 FQGNSA.

This clonotype has a handful of counts. V usage is TRBV7-3 and J usage is TRBJ2-5; D is undetermined. The CDR3 totals 13 residues. V lost 5 bases and J 4 bases, leaving 11 bases between the germline ends. Per the germline V gene, CDR1 is SGHTA and CDR2 is FQGTGA. CDR3 loop: CASSPGPRETQYF. The CDR3 DNA sequence: TGTGCCAGCAGCCCCGGACCGAGAGAGACCCAGTACTTC.

The chain recombines TRBV4-3 with TRBJ2-6; 9 bases match TRBD2. Germline V gene sequence: CDR1 LGHNA, CDR2 YSLEER. The CDR3 is made up of 18 amino acids. V dropped 0 bases and J dropped 2; count of bases not matched to a gene: 5. The CDR3 is CASSQEGLAGTGANVLTF. The DNA of the CDR3 is TGCGCCAGCAGCCAAGAGGGCCTAGCGGGGACTGGGGCCAACGTCCTGACTTTC.

This clonotype was observed at least ten times. The chain joins TRBV5-1 to TRBJ2-3; 14 bases line up with TRBD2. This CDR3 contains 16 residues. J gave up 3 bases and V 3 bases, and 3 bases lay outside the gene matches. Per the germline V gene, CDR1 is SGHRS and CDR2 is YFSETQ. In DNA, the CDR3 is TGCGCCAGCAGCTGGGGGACTAGCGGGGGAACAGATACGCAGTATTTT. Amino acid sequence: CASSWGTSGGTDTQYF. Full variable domain (rest looked up from reference TRBV5-1 and TRBJ2-3): KAGVTQTPRYLIKTRGQQVTLSCSPISGHRSVSWYQQTPGQGLQFLFEYFSETQRNKGNFPGRFSGRQFSNSRSEMNVSTLELGDSALYLCASSWGTSGGTDTQYFGPGTRLTVL.

This clonotype was observed a handful of times. The chain uses TRBV5-5 and TRBJ1-3; no reliable D call. CDR1 and CDR2 from the germline V gene are SGHKS and YYEKEE (reference sequence). This CDR3 contains 14 residues. Trimming shortened V by 2 bases and J by 0 bases, and 6 bases separated the two germline ends. The CDR3 DNA reads TGTGCCAGCAGCTTACTGATCTCTGGAAACACCATATATTTT. This gives the protein CASSLLISGNTIYF.

The chain employs TRBV7-2 and TRBJ1-2; D call uncertain. The CDR3 extends over 14 amino acids. Trimming stripped 1 base from V and 4 bases from J, with 10 bases between. Germline lookup yields CDR1 SGHTA and CDR2 FQGNSA. The CDR3 DNA is TGTGCCAGCAGCTTAGATGCCGCGGGCTATGGCTACACCTTC. Protein: CASSLDAAGYGYTF.

The V gene is TRBV15, the J gene TRBJ2-2; no clear D. The V end was cut by 0 bases, the J end by 11 bases, with 13 bases between. Germline V CDR1 and CDR2: LNHNV, YYDKDF (reference sequence). This CDR3 has 14 residues. The CDR3 DNA follows: TGTGCCACCAGCAGAGACCCCACCGTTTTAGAGCTGTTTTTT. It codes for CATSRDPTVLELFF.

The CDR3 protein is CASSTDRDISEQFF. CDR3 in DNA: TGCGCCAGCAGCACCGATCGGGACATTTCTGAGCAGTTCTTC. This chain uses TRBV5-1 with TRBJ2-1; tentatively, D is TRBD1 (6 bases). The length of the CDR3 is 14 residues. Between the trimmed V and J ends, which lost 4 bases and 9 bases, there was a span of 17 bases. Per germline, CDR1 SGHRS and CDR2 YFSETQ.

J is TRBJ1-1 and V is TRBV6-6; 10 bases align to TRBD1. The V gene's germline CDR1 is MNHNY and CDR2 SVGAGI (reference sequence). J was trimmed by 6 bases and V by 2 bases; bases with no gene match: 9. The CDR3 has 16 residues. The chain's CDR3 is CASSYRDRDRGSEAFF. As DNA, the CDR3 is TGTGCCAGCAGTTACCGCGACCGGGACAGGGGCTCTGAAGCTTTCTTT.

On this clonotype: The germline gene is not matched at one end of the junction; a read error may be the cause. V usage is TRBV7-2 and J usage is TRBJ1-2; D is unresolved. Per germline, CDR1 SGHTA and CDR2 FQGNSA. The CDR3 runs 13 residues. The CDR3 bases are TGTGCCAGCAGCCCCGATGACACGACTAAATTTCACTTC. It is translated as CASSPDDTTKFHF.

V and J are TRBV5-1 and TRBJ2-7, with 7 bases matching TRBD2. In germline, CDR1 is SGHRS, CDR2 YFSETQ. The length of the CDR3 is 16 residues. J lost 6 bases, V lost 0 bases, and 12 bases had no gene match. The chain's CDR3 is CASSLGRGDSEREQYF. In DNA form, the CDR3 reads TGCGCCAGCAGCTTGGGTCGGGGGGACTCTGAGCGCGAGCAGTACTTC.

In its sample, this clonotype was seen many times. This sequence joins TRBV20-1 and TRBJ2-7; 7 bases match TRBD1. This CDR3 contains 15 residues. Germline assignment: CDR1 DFQATT and CDR2 SNEGSKA (reference sequence). Trimming took 0 bases from V and 2 from J; bases not matched to a gene: 7. The CDR3 here is CSARDQGGSPYEQYV. CDR3 DNA: TGCAGTGCTAGAGATCAAGGGGGCAGTCCCTACGAGCAGTACGTC.

This clonotype was found many times. J is TRBJ2-4 and V is TRBV5-1, with D unclear. Trimming shortened V by 0 bases and J by 12 bases, and 10 bases separated the two germline ends. CDR1 SGHRS and CDR2 YFSETQ come from the germline V gene. The CDR3 extends over 12 amino acids. CDR3 sequence reads: CASSLDGKAQYF. CDR3 nucleotide sequence: TGCGCCAGCAGCTTGGATGGGAAAGCTCAGTACTTC.